These 9 T cell receptor beta chains share one sample of origin, sequenced in a study of blood T cell repertoires in COVID-19. Sequenced by immunoSEQ multiplex PCR; TCRdb stores in-frame clones only, minus some. The sample carries about 160,000 clones, over 80% recorded once. The source material was peripheral blood. The receptors shown here come from a man aged 80 or over with acute or convalescent COVID-19.

The CDR3 sequence is CASSLTTGASSYNEQFF. CDR3 bases: TGTGCCAGCAGCCTCACGACAGGGGCCAGCTCCTACAATGAGCAGTTCTTC. The chain combines TRBV5-8 with TRBJ2-1, with 8 positions matching TRBD1. The CDR3 has 17 amino acids. Germline V gene data show CDR1 as SGHTS and CDR2 as YDEGEE. Losses at the gene ends were 4 bases for V and 0 bases for J; bases not matched to a gene: 9.

This rearrangement joins TRBV5-4 to TRBJ2-7; the D gene is possibly TRBD2 (6 bases). The CDR3 is 13 amino acids. Per germline, CDR1 SGHNT and CDR2 YYREEE (reference sequence). V dropped 4 bases and J dropped 3 bases, with 11 bases sitting between them. This CDR3 reads CASSLAPHYEQYF. CDR3 nucleotide sequence: TGTGCCAGCAGCCTAGCGCCACACTACGAGCAGTACTTC.

This clone was seen a few times. The chain is built from TRBV25-1 and TRBJ2-1; D is possibly TRBD2 (6 bases). This CDR3 has 13 residues. Germline loops: CDR1 MGHDK, CDR2 SYGVNS. The V end was cut by 7 bases, the J end by 3 bases, with 10 bases between. CDR3: CASKKDYYNEQFF. The CDR3 bases are TGTGCCAGCAAGAAGGACTACTACAATGAGCAGTTCTTC.

V usage is TRBV9 and J usage is TRBJ2-1, with 12 bases lining up with TRBD1. The CDR3 is 16 residues long. Germline CDR1 is SGDLS and CDR2 is YYNGEE. V lost 4 bases, J lost 6 bases, and 8 bases stayed unmatched. CDR3 in DNA: TGTGCCAGCAGCAAAACGGGACAGGGGGCGTTCAATGAGCAGTTCTTC. Translated: CASSKTGQGAFNEQFF.

The chain recombines TRBV3-1 (or the pseudogene TRBV3-2) with TRBJ2-7; 7 bases line up with TRBD1. Germline values: CDR1 LGHDT, CDR2 YNNKEL (reference sequence). The ends lost 0 bases at V and 3 bases at J; junction bases unmatched: 5. This CDR3 contains 15 residues. CDR3 sequence reads: CASSQDRGQLYEQYF. The DNA of the CDR3 is TGTGCCAGCAGCCAAGATCGGGGACAGCTCTACGAGCAGTACTTC.

CDR3 sequence (DNA): TGTGCCAGCTCCAGGGACAGGGTTGGCGGCTACACCTTC. As protein: CASSRDRVGGYTF. V and J are TRBV6-5 and TRBJ1-2; 9 bases are shared with TRBD1. Losses at the gene ends were 8 bases for V and 8 bases for J; bases not matched to a gene: 9. The germline V gene has CDR1 MNHEY and CDR2 SVGAGI. This CDR3 contains 13 residues.

This clone was seen a few times. V usage is TRBV29-1 and J usage is TRBJ2-2; TRBD2 matches at 11 bases. This CDR3 region has 15 residues. V trimming: 5 bases; J trimming: 1 base; junction bases outside the gene matches: 3. Germline V gene sequence: CDR1 SQVTM, CDR2 ANQGSEA. CDR3 sequence reads: CSVLSGRGNTGELFF. CDR3 DNA sequence: TGCAGCGTTCTTAGCGGGAGGGGGAACACCGGGGAGCTGTTTTTT.

The V call is TRBV5-5, the J call TRBJ2-7; 10 positions agree with TRBD2. J gave up 2 bases and V 4 bases, and 6 bases lay outside the gene matches. The germline gives CDR1 SGHKS, CDR2 YYEKEE (reference sequence). The CDR3 is 15 residues long. CDR3: CASSARLAGPYEQYF. DNA of the CDR3: TGTGCCAGCAGCGCGAGACTAGCGGGCCCCTACGAGCAGTACTTC. Drawing the rest from reference TRBV5-5 and TRBJ2-7, the complete variable domain is DAGVTQSPTHLIKTRGQQVTLRCSPISGHKSVSWYQQVLGQGPQFIFQYYEKEERGRGNFPDRFSARQFPNYSSELNVNALLLGDSALYLCASSARLAGPYEQYFGPGTRLTVT.

The CDR3 reads CASSLSREQFF. CDR3 nucleotides: TGCGCCAGCAGCCTCTCCCGGGAGCAGTTCTTC. The rearrangement joins TRBV4-1 to TRBJ2-1; D is undetermined. The ends were cut back, 4 bases at V and 10 bases at J, with 8 bases in the middle. This CDR3 is 11 amino acids long. CDR1 is MGHRA and CDR2 is YSYEKL in the germline V gene.